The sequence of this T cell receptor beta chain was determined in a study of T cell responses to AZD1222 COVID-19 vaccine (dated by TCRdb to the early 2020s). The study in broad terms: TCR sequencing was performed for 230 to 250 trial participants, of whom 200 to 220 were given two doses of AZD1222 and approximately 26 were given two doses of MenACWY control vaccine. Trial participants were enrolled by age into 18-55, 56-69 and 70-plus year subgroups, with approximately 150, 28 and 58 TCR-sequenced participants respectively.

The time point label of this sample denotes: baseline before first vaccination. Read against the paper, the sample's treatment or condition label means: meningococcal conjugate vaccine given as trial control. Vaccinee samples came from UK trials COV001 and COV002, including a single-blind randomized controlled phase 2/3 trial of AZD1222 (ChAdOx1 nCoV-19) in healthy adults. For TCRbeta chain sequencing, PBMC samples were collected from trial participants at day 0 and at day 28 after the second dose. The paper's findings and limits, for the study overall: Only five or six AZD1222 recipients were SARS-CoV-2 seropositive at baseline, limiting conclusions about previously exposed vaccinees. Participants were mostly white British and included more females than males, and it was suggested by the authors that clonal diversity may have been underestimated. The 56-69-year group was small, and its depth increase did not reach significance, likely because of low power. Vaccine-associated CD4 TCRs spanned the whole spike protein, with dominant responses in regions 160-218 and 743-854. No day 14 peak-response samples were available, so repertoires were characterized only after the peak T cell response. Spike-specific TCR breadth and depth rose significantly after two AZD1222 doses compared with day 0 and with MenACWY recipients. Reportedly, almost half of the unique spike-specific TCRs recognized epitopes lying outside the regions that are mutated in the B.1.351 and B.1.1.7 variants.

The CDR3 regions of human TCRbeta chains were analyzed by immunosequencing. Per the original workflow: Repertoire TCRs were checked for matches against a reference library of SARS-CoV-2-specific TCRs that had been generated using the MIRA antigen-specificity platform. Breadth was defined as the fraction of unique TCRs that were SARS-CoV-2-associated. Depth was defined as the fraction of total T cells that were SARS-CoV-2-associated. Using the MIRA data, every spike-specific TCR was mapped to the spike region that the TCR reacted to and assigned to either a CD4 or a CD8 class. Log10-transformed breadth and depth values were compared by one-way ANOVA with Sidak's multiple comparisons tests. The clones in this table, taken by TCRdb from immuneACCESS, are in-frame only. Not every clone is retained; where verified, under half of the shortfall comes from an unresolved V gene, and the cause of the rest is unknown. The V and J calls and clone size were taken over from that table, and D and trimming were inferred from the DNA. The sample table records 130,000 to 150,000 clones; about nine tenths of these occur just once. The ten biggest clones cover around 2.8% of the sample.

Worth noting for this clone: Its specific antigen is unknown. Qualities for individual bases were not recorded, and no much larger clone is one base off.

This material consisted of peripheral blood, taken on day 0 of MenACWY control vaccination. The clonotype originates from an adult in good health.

The DNA sequence follows: TGTGCCAGCAAGGGACAGGGTTACCATCAGCCCCAGCATTTT. The translation is CASKGQGYHQPQHF. The chain is encoded by TRBV28 joined to TRBJ1-5; the central 9 bases match TRBD1. The CDR3 runs 14 amino acids, cysteine and phenylalanine included. Only CDR3 DNA remains: 42 bases, in frame from the first base. Trimming removed 7 bases from V and 5 bases from J; the gene matches leave 6 bases unexplained. CDR1 MDHEN and CDR2 SYDVKM are derived from the germline V gene.